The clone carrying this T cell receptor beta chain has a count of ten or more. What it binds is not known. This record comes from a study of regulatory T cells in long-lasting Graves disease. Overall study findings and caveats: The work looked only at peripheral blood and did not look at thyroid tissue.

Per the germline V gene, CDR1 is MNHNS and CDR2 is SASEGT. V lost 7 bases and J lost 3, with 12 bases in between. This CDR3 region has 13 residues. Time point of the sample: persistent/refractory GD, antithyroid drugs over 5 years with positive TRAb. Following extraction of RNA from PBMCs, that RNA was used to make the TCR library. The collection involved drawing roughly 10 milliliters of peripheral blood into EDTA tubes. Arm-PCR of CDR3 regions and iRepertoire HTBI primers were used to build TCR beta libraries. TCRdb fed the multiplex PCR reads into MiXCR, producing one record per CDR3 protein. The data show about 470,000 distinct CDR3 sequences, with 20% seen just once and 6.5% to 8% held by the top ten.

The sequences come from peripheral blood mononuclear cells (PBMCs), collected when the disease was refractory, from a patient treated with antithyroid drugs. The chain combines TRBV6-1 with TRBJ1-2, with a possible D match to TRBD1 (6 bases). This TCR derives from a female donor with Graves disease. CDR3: CASNRQAYYGYTF. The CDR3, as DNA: TGTGCCAGCAACAGACAGGCCTACTATGGCTACACCTTC.